This TCR beta chain was sequenced during a study of molecular identifiers for immune sequencing clone quantification. About the research overall: RNA from roughly 20,000 or 100,000 naive CD8 cells was split five ways in replicates, with four sequenced. Study observations and caveats: In naive cells, clones above 20 RNA copies held under 1% of molecules, whereas in effector cells they held over 99%.

About this clonotype: The target antigen is unknown.

Trimming pared 5 bases from V and 4 bases from J, leaving 15 bases between. The germline gives CDR1 LNHDA, CDR2 SQIVND (reference sequence). This CDR3 is 15 amino acids long. For bulk TCR libraries, previously described methods and listed TCR primers were used. TCRdb used MiXCR to reprocess the PCR reads, holding one entry per CDR3 protein. In the table there are about 640,000 distinct CDR3 sequences, nearly 20% of which are singletons. The chain is built from TRBV19 and TRBJ2-1, with a tentative D call TRBD1 (7 bases). This clonotype was obtained from a human donor in good health. Some libraries in this study had Jurkat cell RNA spiked in. Sequencing was carried out using naive CD8+ T cells from blood, with Jurkat cell RNA spiked in. Stated subset: FACS-sorted CD8+CD4-CCR7+CD45RA+ naive T cells. This CDR3 reads CASSAGQRSYNEQFF. The CDR3 nucleotides are TGTGCCAGTAGTGCGGGACAGCGTAGTTACAATGAGCAGTTCTTC.